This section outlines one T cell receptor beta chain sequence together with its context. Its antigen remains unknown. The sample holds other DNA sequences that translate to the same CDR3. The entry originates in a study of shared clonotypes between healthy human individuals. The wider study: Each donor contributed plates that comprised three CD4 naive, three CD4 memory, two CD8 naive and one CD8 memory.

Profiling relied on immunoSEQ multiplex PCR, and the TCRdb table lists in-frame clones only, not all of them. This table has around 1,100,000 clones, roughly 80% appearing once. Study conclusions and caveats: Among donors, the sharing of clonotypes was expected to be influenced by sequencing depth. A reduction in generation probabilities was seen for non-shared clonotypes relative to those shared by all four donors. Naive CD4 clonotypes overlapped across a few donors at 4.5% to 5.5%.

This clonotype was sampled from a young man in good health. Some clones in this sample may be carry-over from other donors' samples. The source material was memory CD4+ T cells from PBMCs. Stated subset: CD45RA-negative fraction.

CDR3 amino acids: CASSLGQETQYF. Written as DNA, the CDR3 is TGTGCCAGCAGCTTGGGACAAGAGACCCAGTACTTC. This sequence joins TRBV5-4 and TRBJ2-5; D not certain. Per germline, CDR1 SGHNT and CDR2 YYREEE (reference sequence). The CDR3 totals 12 residues. V was clipped by 0 bases and J by 2 bases, with 2 bases between them.